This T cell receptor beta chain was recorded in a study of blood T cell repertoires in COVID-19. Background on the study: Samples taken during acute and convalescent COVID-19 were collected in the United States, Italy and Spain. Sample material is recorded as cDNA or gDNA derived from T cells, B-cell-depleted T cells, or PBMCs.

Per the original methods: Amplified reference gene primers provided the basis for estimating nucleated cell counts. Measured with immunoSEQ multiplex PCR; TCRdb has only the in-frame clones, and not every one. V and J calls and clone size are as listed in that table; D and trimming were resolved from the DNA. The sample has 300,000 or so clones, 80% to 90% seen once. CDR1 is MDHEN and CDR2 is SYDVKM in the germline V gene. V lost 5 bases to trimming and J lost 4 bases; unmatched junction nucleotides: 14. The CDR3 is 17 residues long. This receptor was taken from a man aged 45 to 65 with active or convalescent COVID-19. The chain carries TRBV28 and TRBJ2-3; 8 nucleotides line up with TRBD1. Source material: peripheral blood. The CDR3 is CASSPPWTGKGADTQYF. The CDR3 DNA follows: TGTGCCAGCAGTCCCCCTTGGACAGGGAAAGGGGCAGATACGCAGTATTTT.